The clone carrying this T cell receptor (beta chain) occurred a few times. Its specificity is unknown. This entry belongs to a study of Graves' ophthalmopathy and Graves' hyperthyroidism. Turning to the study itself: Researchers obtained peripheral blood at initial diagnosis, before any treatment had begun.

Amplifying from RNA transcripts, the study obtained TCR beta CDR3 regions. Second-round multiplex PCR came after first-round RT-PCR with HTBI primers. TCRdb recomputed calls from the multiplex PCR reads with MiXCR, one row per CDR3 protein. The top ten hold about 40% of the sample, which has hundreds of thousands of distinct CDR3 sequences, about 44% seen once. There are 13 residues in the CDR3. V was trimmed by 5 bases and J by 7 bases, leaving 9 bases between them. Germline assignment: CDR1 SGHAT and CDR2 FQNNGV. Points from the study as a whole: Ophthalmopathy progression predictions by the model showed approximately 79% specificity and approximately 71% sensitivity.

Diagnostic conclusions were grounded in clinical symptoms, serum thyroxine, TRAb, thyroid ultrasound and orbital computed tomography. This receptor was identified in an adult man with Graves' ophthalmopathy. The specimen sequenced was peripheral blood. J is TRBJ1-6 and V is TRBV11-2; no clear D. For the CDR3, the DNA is TGTGCCAGCAGCCAAGCGAGAAATTCACCCCTCCACTTT. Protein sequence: CASSQARNSPLHF. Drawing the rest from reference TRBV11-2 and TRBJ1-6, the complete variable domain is EAGVAQSPRYKIIEKRQSVAFWCNPISGHATLYWYQQILGQGPKLLIQFQNNGVVDDSQLPKDRFSAERLKGVDSTLKIQPAKLEDSAVYLCASSQARNSPLHFGNGTRLTVT.